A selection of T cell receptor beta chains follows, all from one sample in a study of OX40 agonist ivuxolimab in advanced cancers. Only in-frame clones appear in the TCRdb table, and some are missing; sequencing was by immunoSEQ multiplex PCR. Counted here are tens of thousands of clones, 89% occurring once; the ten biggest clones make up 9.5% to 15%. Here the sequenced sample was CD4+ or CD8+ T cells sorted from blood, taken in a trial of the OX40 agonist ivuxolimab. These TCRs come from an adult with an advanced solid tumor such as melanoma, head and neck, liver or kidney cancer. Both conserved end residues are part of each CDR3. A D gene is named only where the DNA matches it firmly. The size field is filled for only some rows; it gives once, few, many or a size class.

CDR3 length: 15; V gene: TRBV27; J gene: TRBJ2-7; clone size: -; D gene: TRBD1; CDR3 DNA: TGTGCCAGCAGCCTAGCCGGGACAGGAATGTACGAGCAGTACTTC; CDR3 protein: CASSLAGTGMYEQYF
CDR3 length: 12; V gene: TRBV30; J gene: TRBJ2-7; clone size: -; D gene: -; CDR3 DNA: TGTGCCTGGACGGACAACTCCTACGAGCAGTACTTC; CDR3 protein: CAWTDNSYEQYF
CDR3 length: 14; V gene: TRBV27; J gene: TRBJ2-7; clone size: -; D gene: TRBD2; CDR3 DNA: TGTGCCAGCAGTTTAGTTAGCGGGAGCTACGAGCAGTACTTC; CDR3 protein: CASSLVSGSYEQYF
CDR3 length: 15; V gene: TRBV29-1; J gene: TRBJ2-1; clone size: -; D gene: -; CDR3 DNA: TGCAGCGTTCGGGTGGAGGGGGAAAAGTACAATGAGCAGTTCTTC; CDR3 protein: CSVRVEGEKYNEQFF
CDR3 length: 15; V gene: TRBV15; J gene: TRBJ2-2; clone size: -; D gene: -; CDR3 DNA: TGTGCCACCAGCAGAGTCGCCCAAAACACCGGGGAGCTGTTTTTT; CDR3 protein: CATSRVAQNTGELFF
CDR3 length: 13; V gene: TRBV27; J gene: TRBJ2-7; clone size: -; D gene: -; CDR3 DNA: TGTGCCAGCAGTTTAAGGGGAAACTACGAGCAGTACTTC; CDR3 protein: CASSLRGNYEQYF
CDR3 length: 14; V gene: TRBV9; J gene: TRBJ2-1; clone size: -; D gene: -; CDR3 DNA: TGTGCCACCAACCCTCTAGCATCCTACAATGAGCAGTTCTTC; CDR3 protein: CATNPLASYNEQFF
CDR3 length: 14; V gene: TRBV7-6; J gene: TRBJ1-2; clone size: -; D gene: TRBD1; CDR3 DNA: TGTGCCAGCAGCTCGGACAGGGGGTGGTATGGCTACACCTTC; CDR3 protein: CASSSDRGWYGYTF
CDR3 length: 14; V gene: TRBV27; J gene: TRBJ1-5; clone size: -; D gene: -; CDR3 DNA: TGTGCCAGCAGTCCCGGAGCAGTCAATCAGCCCCAGCATTTT; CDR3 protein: CASSPGAVNQPQHF
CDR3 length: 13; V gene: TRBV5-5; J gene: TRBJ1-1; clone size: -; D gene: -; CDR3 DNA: TGTGCCAGCAGCTTGGGTGAGAACACTGAAGCTTTCTTT; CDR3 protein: CASSLGENTEAFF
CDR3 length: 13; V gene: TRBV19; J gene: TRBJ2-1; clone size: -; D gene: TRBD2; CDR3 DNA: TGTGCCAGTAGTATTCTAGCGGGCAATGAGCAGTTCTTC; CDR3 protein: CASSILAGNEQFF
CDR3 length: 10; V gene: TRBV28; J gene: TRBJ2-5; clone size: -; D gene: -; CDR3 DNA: TGTGCCAGCAGCCAAGGGCTACTGTACTTC; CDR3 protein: CASSQGLLYF
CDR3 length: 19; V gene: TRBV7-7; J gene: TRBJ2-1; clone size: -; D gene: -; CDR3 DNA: TGTGCCAGCAGCCCCCTTGGCCTCCTAGCGAATGGAGGTATCAATGAGCAGTTCTTC; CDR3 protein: CASSPLGLLANGGINEQFF
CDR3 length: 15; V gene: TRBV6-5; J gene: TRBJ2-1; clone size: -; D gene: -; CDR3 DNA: TGTGCCAGCAGTGGATCTGTGCCCCCCTCCCGGGAGCAGTTCTTC; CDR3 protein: CASSGSVPPSREQFF
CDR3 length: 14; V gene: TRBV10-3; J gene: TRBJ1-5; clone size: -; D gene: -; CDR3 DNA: TGTGCCATCAGTCCCGAGGACGGCAATCAGCCCCAGCATTTT; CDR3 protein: CAISPEDGNQPQHF
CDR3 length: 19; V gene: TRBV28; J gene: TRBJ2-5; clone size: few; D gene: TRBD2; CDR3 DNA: TGTGCCAGCAGTTCCCCTGGGACTAGCGGGAGGGCGGGTAAGGAGACCCAGTACTTC; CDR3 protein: CASSSPGTSGRAGKETQYF
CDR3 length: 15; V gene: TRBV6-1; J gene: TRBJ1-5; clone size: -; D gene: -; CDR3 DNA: TGTGCCAGCAGTGAAGTTGTCGGTAGCAATCAGCCCCAGCATTTT; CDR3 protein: CASSEVVGSNQPQHF
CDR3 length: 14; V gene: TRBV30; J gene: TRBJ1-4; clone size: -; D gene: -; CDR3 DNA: TGTGCCTGGAGACTCTCGGGCCGATCCGAAAAACTGTTTTTT; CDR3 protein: CAWRLSGRSEKLFF
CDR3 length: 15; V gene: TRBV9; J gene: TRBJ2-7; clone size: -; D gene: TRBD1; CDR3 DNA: TGTGCCAGCAGCGTAGATGGGACAGGACAATACGAGCAGTACTTC; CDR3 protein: CASSVDGTGQYEQYF
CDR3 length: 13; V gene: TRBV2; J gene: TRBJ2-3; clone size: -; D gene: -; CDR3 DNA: TGTGCCAGCGCTCTGATGAGGGGTGATACGCAGTATTTT; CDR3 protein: CASALMRGDTQYF
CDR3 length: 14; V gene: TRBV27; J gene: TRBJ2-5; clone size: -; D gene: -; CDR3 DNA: TGTGCCAGCCGAAGCTCTGGCAGACAAGAGACCCAGTACTTC; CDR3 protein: CASRSSGRQETQYF
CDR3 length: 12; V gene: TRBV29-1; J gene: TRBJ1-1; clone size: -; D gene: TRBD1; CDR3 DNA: TGCAGCGTAAGGACAGGGAACACTGAAGCTTTCTTT; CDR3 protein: CSVRTGNTEAFF
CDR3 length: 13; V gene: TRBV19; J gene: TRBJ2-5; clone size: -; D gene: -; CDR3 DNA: TGTGCCAGTAGTATGGCGGTCCAAGAGACCCAGTACTTC; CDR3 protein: CASSMAVQETQYF
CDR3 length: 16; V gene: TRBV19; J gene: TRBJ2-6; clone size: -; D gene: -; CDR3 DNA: TGTGCCAGTAGGAGGGGTCAATACTCTGGGGCCAACGTCCTGACTTTC; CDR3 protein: CASRRGQYSGANVLTF
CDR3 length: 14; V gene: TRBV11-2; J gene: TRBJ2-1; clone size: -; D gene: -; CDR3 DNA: TGTGCCAGCAGACCGCAGGGTGGTCAGGATGAGCAGTTCTTC; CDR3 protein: CASRPQGGQDEQFF
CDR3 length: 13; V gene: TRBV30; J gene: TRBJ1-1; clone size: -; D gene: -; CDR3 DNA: TGTGCTACCGGGGAGGGGGGGTGGACTGAAGCTTTCTTT; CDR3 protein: CATGEGGWTEAFF
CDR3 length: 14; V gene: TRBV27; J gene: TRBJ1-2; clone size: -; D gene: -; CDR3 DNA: TGTGCCAGCAGTCGGGCAGGGCCGATCTATGGCTACACCTTC; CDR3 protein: CASSRAGPIYGYTF
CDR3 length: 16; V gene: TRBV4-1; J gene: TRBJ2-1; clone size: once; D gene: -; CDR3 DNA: TGCGCCAGCAGCCAAGGGATGAGCGGCAACTACAATGAGCAGTTCTTC; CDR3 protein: CASSQGMSGNYNEQFF
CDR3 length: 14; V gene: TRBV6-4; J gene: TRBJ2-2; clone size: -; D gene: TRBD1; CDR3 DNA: TGTGCCAGCAGTGAACAGGGGCACACCGGGGAGCTGTTTTTT; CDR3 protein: CASSEQGHTGELFF
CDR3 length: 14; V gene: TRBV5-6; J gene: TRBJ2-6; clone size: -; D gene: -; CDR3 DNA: TGTGCCAGCAGGGCAGGGTTCGGGGCCAACGTCCTGACTTTC; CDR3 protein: CASRAGFGANVLTF
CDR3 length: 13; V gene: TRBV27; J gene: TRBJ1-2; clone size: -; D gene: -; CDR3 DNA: TGTGCCAGCAGTCGGAGGGGAACCGGGACACTTTTCTTC; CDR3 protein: CASSRRGTGTLFF
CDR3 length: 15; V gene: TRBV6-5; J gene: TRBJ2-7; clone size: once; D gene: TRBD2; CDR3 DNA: TGTGCCAGCAGTACCCCTAGCGGCCTTACCTACGAGCAGTACTTC; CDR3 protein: CASSTPSGLTYEQYF
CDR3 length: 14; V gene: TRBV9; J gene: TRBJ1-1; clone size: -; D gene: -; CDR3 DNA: TGTGCCAGCAGCGTATCCACGGAGAACACTGAAGCTTTCTTT; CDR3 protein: CASSVSTENTEAFF
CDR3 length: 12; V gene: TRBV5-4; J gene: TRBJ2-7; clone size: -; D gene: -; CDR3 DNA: TGTGCCAGCAGTTTCATGGGAGGCGAGCAGTACTTC; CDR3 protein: CASSFMGGEQYF
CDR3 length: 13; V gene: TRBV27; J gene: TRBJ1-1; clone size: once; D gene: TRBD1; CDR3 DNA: TGTGCCAGCAGTCTAACAGGGGTGACTGAAGCTTTCTTT; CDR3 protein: CASSLTGVTEAFF
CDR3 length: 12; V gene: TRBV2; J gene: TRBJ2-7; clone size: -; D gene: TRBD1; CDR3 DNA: TGTGCCAGCAGGGGCCGGGACAGCGTGCGGTACTTC; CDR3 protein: CASRGRDSVRYF
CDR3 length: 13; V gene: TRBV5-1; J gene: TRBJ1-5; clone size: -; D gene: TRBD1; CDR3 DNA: TGCGCCAGCAGCTTGGAGGGGGCCCAGCCCCAGCATTTT; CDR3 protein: CASSLEGAQPQHF
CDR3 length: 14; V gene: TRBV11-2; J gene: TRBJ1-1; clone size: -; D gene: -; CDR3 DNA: TGTGCCAGCAGCCGCTTGGGAGGGTTCACTGAAGCTTTCTTT; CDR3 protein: CASSRLGGFTEAFF
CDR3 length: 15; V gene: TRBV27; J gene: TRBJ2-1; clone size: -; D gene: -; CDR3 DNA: TGTGCCAGCAGTAGTAGCGGCAGCTCCTACAATGAGCAGTTCTTC; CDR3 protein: CASSSSGSSYNEQFF
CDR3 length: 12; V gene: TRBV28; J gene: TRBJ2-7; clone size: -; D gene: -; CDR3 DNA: TGTGCCAGCAGTTTTTCGATCTACGAGCAGTACTTC; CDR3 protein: CASSFSIYEQYF
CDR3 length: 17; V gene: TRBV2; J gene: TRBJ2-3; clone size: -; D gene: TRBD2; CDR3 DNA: TGTGCCAGCAGTGTATCCGCGGGACTAGCGAACACAGATACGCAGTATTTT; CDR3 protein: CASSVSAGLANTDTQYF
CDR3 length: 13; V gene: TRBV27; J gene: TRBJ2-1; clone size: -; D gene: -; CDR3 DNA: TGTGCCAGCAGTTCCAGGAGTGGGAATGAGCAGTTCTTC; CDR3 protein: CASSSRSGNEQFF
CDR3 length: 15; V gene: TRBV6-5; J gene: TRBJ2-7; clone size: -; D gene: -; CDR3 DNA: TGTGCCAGCAGACCCCGGTCCTTGGAGTTCTACGAGCAGTACTTC; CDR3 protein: CASRPRSLEFYEQYF
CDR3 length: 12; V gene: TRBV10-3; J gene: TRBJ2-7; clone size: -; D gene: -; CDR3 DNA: TGTGCCATCATGGCCCTGAACAACGAGCAGTACTTC; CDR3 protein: CAIMALNNEQYF
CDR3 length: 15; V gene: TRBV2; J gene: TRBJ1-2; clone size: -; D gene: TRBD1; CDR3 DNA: TGTGCCAGCAGAGGACAGGGAGTAGCTAACTATGGCTACACCTTC; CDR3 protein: CASRGQGVANYGYTF
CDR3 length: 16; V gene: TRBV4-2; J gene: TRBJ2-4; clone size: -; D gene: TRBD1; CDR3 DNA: TGTGCCAGCAGCCAAGATCGGGGGACAGGACCCAACATTCAGTACTTC; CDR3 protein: CASSQDRGTGPNIQYF
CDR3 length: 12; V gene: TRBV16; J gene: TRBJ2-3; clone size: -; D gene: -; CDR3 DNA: TGTGCCAGCAGCCTCCCCGAGGATACGCAGTATTTT; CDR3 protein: CASSLPEDTQYF
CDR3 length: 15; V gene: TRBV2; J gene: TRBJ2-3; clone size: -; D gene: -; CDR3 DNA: TGTGCCAGCCCCCTTAGCGGTAGAGGGACAGATACGCAGTATTTT; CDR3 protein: CASPLSGRGTDTQYF
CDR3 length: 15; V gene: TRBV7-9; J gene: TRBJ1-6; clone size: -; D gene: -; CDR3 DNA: TGTGCCAGCAGCTCACCCGGGGGCTCAAATTCACCCCTCCACTTT; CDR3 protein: CASSSPGGSNSPLHF
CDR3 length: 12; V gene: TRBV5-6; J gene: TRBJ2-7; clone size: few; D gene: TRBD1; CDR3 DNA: TGTGCCAGCAGCTTGGGGACAGGGATCCAGTACTTC; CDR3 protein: CASSLGTGIQYF
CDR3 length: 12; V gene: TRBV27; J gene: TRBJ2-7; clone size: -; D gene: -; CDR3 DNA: TGTGCCAGCAGCCCCCCCGGACTCGAGCAGTACTTC; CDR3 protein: CASSPPGLEQYF
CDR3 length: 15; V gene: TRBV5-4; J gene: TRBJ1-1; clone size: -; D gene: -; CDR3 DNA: TGTGCCAGCAGCTTTCGCATGGGAATGAACACTGAAGCTTTCTTT; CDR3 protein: CASSFRMGMNTEAFF
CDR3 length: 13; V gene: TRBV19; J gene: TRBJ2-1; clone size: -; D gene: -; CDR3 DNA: TGTGCCAGTAGCCGAATGGGTGGCAATGAGCAGTTCTTC; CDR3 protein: CASSRMGGNEQFF
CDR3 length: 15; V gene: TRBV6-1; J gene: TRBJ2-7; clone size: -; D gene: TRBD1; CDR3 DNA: TGTGCCAGCAGTGAACCCGGACAGGGGCGTTTCGAGCAGTACTTC; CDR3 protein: CASSEPGQGRFEQYF